These T cell receptor beta chains were read from a single sample in a study of shared clonotypes between healthy human individuals. Repertoires were generated with immunoSEQ multiplex PCR, while TCRdb's copy carries only in-frame clones and drops some. The table has about 2 million clones, about 95% seen once. Sequencing was performed on naive CD8+ T cells sorted from blood. The receptors shown here come from a man younger than 35 in good health. The CDR3 runs from the conserved cysteine through the conserved F or W.

TRBV6-1	TRBJ1-1	CASSERRTLENEAFF
TRBV4-3	TRBJ2-3	CASSPLVTSTDTQYF
TRBV27	TRBJ1-1	CASSPGQVNTEAFF
TRBV13	TRBJ2-3	CASSPLNGDTQYF
TRBV2	TRBJ2-7	CASSSGTSYEQYF
TRBV12-5	TRBJ2-2	CASGLDPTYTGELFF
TRBV19	TRBJ1-6	CASSIYPPQAPLHF
TRBV13	TRBJ2-2	CASSLRPSNTGELFF
TRBV7-2	TRBJ2-3	CASSSYSGDTQYF
TRBV7-9	TRBJ2-1	CASSPSSGVDYNEQFF
TRBV7-9	TRBJ1-1	CASSLSGGLTEAFF
TRBV7-8	TRBJ2-2	CASSFGLAGVIGELFF
TRBV6-5	TRBJ2-1	CASSLAGGPYEQFF
TRBV7-3	TRBJ2-7	CASSFDRGYEQYF
TRBV6-1	TRBJ1-5	CASSMTGVVGQPQHF
TRBV28	TRBJ1-5	CASRRGGSGNQPQHF
TRBV28	TRBJ1-6	CASSLGRGRVNYNSPLHF
TRBV11-2	TRBJ2-7	CASSLVPGTEQYF
TRBV4-3	TRBJ2-3	CASSQDRIAVGTDTQYF
TRBV5-1	TRBJ2-7	CASSLFTSYEQYF
TRBV30	TRBJ2-2	CAWWGASAGELFF
TRBV18	TRBJ1-2	CASSPPDQGYGYTF
TRBV5-4	TRBJ2-2	CASSFWTSTGELFF
TRBV15	TRBJ2-7	CATRERESSYEQYF
TRBV7-9	TRBJ2-7	CASSTSGEYEQYF
TRBV9	TRBJ2-1	CASSVGLGASYNEQFF
TRBV6-5	TRBJ2-5	CASSYLAGGIGETQYF
TRBV6-6	TRBJ1-5	CASTSGFGNQPQHF
TRBV27	TRBJ1-2	CASSLSPTGNYGYTF
TRBV6-5	TRBJ2-4	CASSYSAEGNIQYF
TRBV7-2	TRBJ1-2	CASSSGTGDTYGYTF
TRBV19	TRBJ1-2	CASSIGGGGYGYTF
TRBV27	TRBJ2-7	CASRIAGGKRREQYF
TRBV7-2	TRBJ2-3	CASSLVAGGAADTQYF
TRBV29-1	TRBJ2-1	CSVEAPPSSYNEQFF
TRBV5-1	TRBJ2-7	CASSGFGTEYEQYF
TRBV5-1	TRBJ2-3	CASSLRYRSTDTQYF
TRBV2	TRBJ2-5	CASSEGHVGGYF
TRBV5-6	TRBJ2-7	CASSSGDSLTYEQYF
TRBV29-1	TRBJ2-3	CSVESGLAGMLVDTQYF
TRBV2	TRBJ2-3	CASGDTRLDTQYF
TRBV5-5	TRBJ1-6	CAGQGANSPLHF
TRBV2	TRBJ2-5	CASRPGEAETQYF